Presented here are 12 T cell receptor beta chains from one specimen sequenced in a study of CD8+ T cells in alopecia areata. Isolated RNA was reverse transcribed into cDNA used as the sequencing template. Generated by immunoSEQ multiplex PCR, the TCRdb table keeps only in-frame clones and is missing some. Among around 140,000 clones, under 60% were seen once, and the ten largest hold around 6.6%. The source was CD4+ T cells sorted from blood, collected at week 0. The receptors were gathered from a human donor with alopecia areata.

The chain has TRBV10-3 and TRBJ2-1, with D uncertain. Germline CDR1 and CDR2: ENHRY and SYGVKD. V lost 7 bases, J lost 0 bases, and 10 bases lay in between. The CDR3 is made up of 14 amino acids. CDR3 loop: CAIKGQSSYNEQFF. DNA of the CDR3: TGTGCCATCAAGGGTCAGAGCTCCTACAATGAGCAGTTCTTC.

The rearrangement uses TRBV29-1 and TRBJ1-2; 8 nucleotides match TRBD1. Germline V gene data show CDR1 as SQVTM and CDR2 as ANQGSEA. CDR3 length: 14 amino acids. The V gene end was trimmed by 6 bases and the J gene end by 4 bases; junction bases not matched to a gene: 10. Written as DNA, the CDR3 is TGCAGCGTGCGCGGACAGGGTTCGGGCTATGGCTACACCTTC. It encodes CSVRGQGSGYGYTF.

This clone has only a few counts. The genes are TRBV7-9 and TRBJ2-5, with D perhaps given as TRBD1 or TRBD2 (5 bases each). The CDR3 is 13 amino acids. Trimming pared 5 bases from V and 5 bases from J, leaving 12 bases between. The germline gives CDR1 SEHNR, CDR2 FQNEAQ (reference sequence). The CDR3 nucleotides are TGTGCCAGCAGCGAGTACGGGGCGGAGACCCAGTACTTC. It specifies CASSEYGAETQYF.

The chain uses TRBV30 and TRBJ2-7; D perhaps matches TRBD1 (6 bases). With 1 base removed from V and 0 bases from J, the gap between germline ends came to 13 bases. The CDR3 is 15 residues long. Germline CDR1 and CDR2: GTSNPN and SVGIG (reference sequence). The chain's CDR3 is CAWSGTGTSSYEQYF. The CDR3 region has the DNA TGTGCCTGGAGTGGGACCGGGACATCCTCCTACGAGCAGTACTTC. Full variable domain (remainder filled in from reference TRBV30 and TRBJ2-7): SQTIHQWPATLVQPVGSPLSLECTVEGTSNPNLYWYRQAAGRGLQLLFYSVGIGQISSEVPQNLSASRPQDRQFILSSKKLLLSDSGFYLCAWSGTGTSSYEQYFGPGTRLTVT.

This clone was detected only once. Other nucleotide sequences from this sample produce the same CDR3. The rearrangement links TRBV25-1 to TRBJ1-1, with D maybe TRBD1 (5 bases). Germline assignment: CDR1 MGHDK and CDR2 SYGVNS. Deletions cut 2 bases from V and 4 bases from J, with 11 bases between. The CDR3 runs 14 residues. CDR3 amino acids: CASSETGGSTEAFF. CDR3 sequence (DNA): TGTGCCAGCAGTGAAACGGGGGGTAGCACTGAAGCTTTCTTT.

This rearrangement joins TRBV29-1 to TRBJ2-1, with TRBD1 matching 8 bases. From germline, CDR1 is SQVTM and CDR2 ANQGSEA. The CDR3 has 14 amino acids. CDR3 DNA sequence: TGCAGTGCAGGGGGCGGAAGCTCCTACAATGAGCAGTTCTTC. Encoded protein: CSAGGGSSYNEQFF.

V is TRBV2 and J is TRBJ1-3; unclear D gene. The length of the CDR3 is 15 residues. V gave up 6 bases and J gave up 0 bases, with 12 bases separating them. From germline, CDR1 is SNHLY and CDR2 FYNNEI. CDR3 nucleotides: TGTGCCAGCAGGCCCATCAGAGGCTCTGGAAACACCATATATTTT. It encodes CASRPIRGSGNTIYF.

V and J are TRBV5-1 and TRBJ2-1, with 9 nucleotides matching TRBD1. Unmatched junction bases numbered 6, after V lost 4 bases and J lost 4 bases. Per the germline V gene, CDR1 is SGHRS and CDR2 is YFSETQ. CDR3 length: 15 residues. The chain's CDR3 is CASSKGQGKYNEQFF. CDR3 nucleotide sequence: TGCGCCAGCAGCAAGGGACAGGGCAAGTACAATGAGCAGTTCTTC.

This rearrangement joins TRBV4-1 to TRBJ2-2, with D perhaps matching TRBD1 (6 bases). The V gene lost 0 bases and the J gene lost 6 bases, with 11 bases spanning the gap. The CDR3 sequence is 15 residues long. From germline, CDR1 is MGHRA and CDR2 YSYEKL. The CDR3 sequence is CASSQDRGGPGELFF. In DNA, the CDR3 is TGCGCCAGCAGCCAAGATCGAGGGGGACCCGGGGAGCTGTTTTTT.

There are a few counts of this clone. The chain carries TRBV14 and TRBJ1-6; 10 bases agree with TRBD1. V was pared by 3 bases and J by 8 bases, with 7 bases of the junction left unmatched. The length of the CDR3 is 16 residues. Per the germline V gene, CDR1 is SGHDN and CDR2 is FVKESK. CDR3 sequence: CASSQIGQGGDSPLHF. Written as DNA, the CDR3 is TGTGCCAGCAGCCAGATCGGACAGGGGGGGGATTCACCCCTCCACTTT.

The chain recombines TRBV7-9 with TRBJ2-7; D remains unclear. CDR3 length: 14 residues. Trimming removed 5 bases from V and 3 bases from J, with 14 bases in between. Germline-derived CDR1 and CDR2 are SEHNR and FQNEAQ (reference sequence). The DNA for the CDR3 is TGTGCCAGCAGCCATACCCAAGGGAACTACGAGCAGTACTTC. Its protein product is CASSHTQGNYEQYF.

This clone was counted a single time. V usage is TRBV7-2 and J usage is TRBJ2-3; 14 bases line up with TRBD2. The CDR3 covers 16 residues. CDR1 is SGHTA and CDR2 is FQGNSA in the germline V gene. V was clipped by 3 bases and J by 3 bases; unmatched bases: 2. CDR3 sequence: CASSFRTSGGTDTQYF. Written as DNA, the CDR3 is TGTGCCAGCAGCTTCCGGACTAGCGGGGGGACAGATACGCAGTATTTT.